The T cell receptor beta chain described here comes from a study of T cell responses to AZD1222 COVID-19 vaccine. Points from the study as a whole: Spike-specific TCRs gained breadth and depth after people received two AZD1222 doses. The sample set comprised mostly white British donors with more females, and clonal diversity was possibly underestimated. Only five or six AZD1222 recipients tested seropositive at baseline. Close to half of spike-specific TCRs reportedly recognize unmutated variant regions.

Clones were sequenced by immunoSEQ multiplex PCR, and TCRdb holds only the in-frame ones, with some missing. The data contain tens of thousands of clones, 70% to 90% of them singletons. This clone has only a few counts. What it binds is not known. CDR3 length equals 16 residues. This specimen was peripheral blood, taken 28 days after the second AZD1222 dose. The V gene is TRBV21-1, the J gene TRBJ1-6. TRBV21-1 is marked as a pseudogene. This sequence was found in an adult who received the AZD1222 COVID-19 vaccine. The CDR3 bases are TGTGCCAGCAGCGGCTACAAAGAGTTACTTAATTCACCCCTCCACTTT. This gives the protein CASSGYKELLNSPLHF.